This is a list of T cell receptor beta chains from one sample in a study of shared clonotypes between healthy human individuals. The table came from immunoSEQ multiplex PCR; TCRdb's copy has only in-frame clones and leaves some out. Of approximately 2,000,000 clones in the sample, around 92% were seen once. The sample was naive CD4+ T cells from PBMCs. The receptors here all came from a man aged 18 to 30 in good health. Some clones in this sample may be carry-over from other donors' samples. The CDR3 runs from the conserved cysteine through the conserved F or W. The D gene is left open where the match is weak. For some rows the clone size is stated as once, few or many, or as a class when expanded; others skip it.

d_call,v_call,cdr3_length,clone_size,j_call,cdr3_nt,cdr3_aa
TRBD2,TRBV5-1,15,-,TRBJ2-4,TGCGCCAGCAGCTTGAGCGGGGGTTCGAGAAACATTCAGTACTTC,CASSLSGGSRNIQYF
TRBD1,TRBV30,16,-,TRBJ2-5,TGTGCCTGGAGGCCCCCTGGGACAGGGGGCCTCGCTTCGCAGTACTTC,CAWRPPGTGGLASQYF
-,TRBV9,16,-,TRBJ1-3,TGTGCCAGCAGCTCCCAACCCAGAGAGACTGGAAACACCATATATTTT,CASSSQPRETGNTIYF
-,TRBV18,15,-,TRBJ2-3,TGTGCCAGCTCACCACCTAGCGGCCCGGGAGATACGCAGTATTTT,CASSPPSGPGDTQYF
-,TRBV7-8,13,-,TRBJ2-7,TGTGCCAGCAGACCGAGGGGAACCTACGAGCAGTACTTC,CASRPRGTYEQYF
TRBD2,TRBV11-2,14,-,TRBJ2-1,TGTGCCAGCAGGACTAGCGGGAGGGTAAATGAGCAGTTCTTC,CASRTSGRVNEQFF
TRBD1,TRBV6-1,18,-,TRBJ1-2,TGTGCCAGCAGTGTCGATCTGACAGGGTTGCGGTCAGTCTATGGCTACACCTTC,CASSVDLTGLRSVYGYTF
-,TRBV2,15,-,TRBJ1-2,TGTGCCAGCAGTGAAGGTTTCAGTGCTTGGAATGGCTACACCTTC,CASSEGFSAWNGYTF
TRBD1,TRBV19,15,-,TRBJ2-5,TGTGCCAGTAGTTCCCGGACAGGGGGCAGTGAGACCCAGTACTTC,CASSSRTGGSETQYF
TRBD1,TRBV28,16,-,TRBJ2-7,TGTGCCAGCAGTTCCACACGGACAGGGCGGTTCTACGAGCAGTACTTC,CASSSTRTGRFYEQYF
-,TRBV7-9,15,-,TRBJ1-1,TGTGCCAGCAGCCCGGGACACAGACCGAACACTGAAGCTTTCTTT,CASSPGHRPNTEAFF
-,TRBV18,13,-,TRBJ2-7,TGTGCCAGCTCACCCAGCGTGGGAAACGAGCAGTACTTC,CASSPSVGNEQYF
-,TRBV30,14,once,TRBJ2-1,TGTGCCTGGAGTGTAGGGCTCATTCGCAATGAGCAGTTCTTC,CAWSVGLIRNEQFF
-,TRBV18,16,-,TRBJ2-4,TGTGCCAGCTCACCATGGGGGGAGACAGCCAAAAACATTCAGTACTTC,CASSPWGETAKNIQYF
-,TRBV28,12,-,TRBJ1-2,TGTGCCAGCAGGAACGGAAACTATGGCTACACCTTC,CASRNGNYGYTF
TRBD1,TRBV6-1,13,-,TRBJ1-5,TGTGCCAGCAGTGAAGCGGGGGGACAGGGTTTACATTTT,CASSEAGGQGLHF
-,TRBV29-1,11,-,TRBJ1-3,TGCAGCGTTGCAGGGGCGAACACCATATATTTT,CSVAGANTIYF
-,TRBV21-1,14,-,TRBJ2-7,TGTGCCAGCGCAAGGGCAGGCTTCCGGAACGAGCAGTACTTC,CASARAGFRNEQYF
-,TRBV9,14,-,TRBJ1-2,TGTGCCAGCAGCCCAGAGATATCCGACTATGGCTACACCTTC,CASSPEISDYGYTF
TRBD2,TRBV13,17,-,TRBJ2-1,TGTGCCAGCAGCCCATCCACTAGCGGGAGGGCCCACAATGAGCAGTTCTTC,CASSPSTSGRAHNEQFF
TRBD2,TRBV5-1,14,-,TRBJ2-3,TGCGCCAGCAGCTTTCTAGCGGGAACAGATACGCAGTATTTT,CASSFLAGTDTQYF
-,TRBV4-2,12,-,TRBJ2-7,TGTGCCAGCAGCCCCAACAGGGAAGAGCAGTACTTC,CASSPNREEQYF
TRBD2,TRBV5-5,15,-,TRBJ2-3,TGTGCCAGCAGCCTCCCCGGGACTAGTTCCGATACGCAGTATTTT,CASSLPGTSSDTQYF
-,TRBV7-9,16,-,TRBJ2-1,TGTGCCAGCAGCGCATTACCGGGACAAGGATACAATGAGCAGTTCTTC,CASSALPGQGYNEQFF
-,TRBV7-6,14,-,TRBJ1-5,TGTGCCAGCAGCCGAACCGGGGGTTTGCAGCCCCAGCATTTT,CASSRTGGLQPQHF
TRBD1,TRBV5-4,13,-,TRBJ2-7,TGTGCCAGCAGCGGAACAGGGGGCTACGAGCAGTACTTC,CASSGTGGYEQYF
TRBD1,TRBV30,14,-,TRBJ2-1,TGTGCCTGGAGTGGGGTAGGGGGCTTATATGAGCAGTTCTTC,CAWSGVGGLYEQFF
TRBD1,TRBV28,15,-,TRBJ1-5,TGTGCCAGCAGTCCAAGGACAGGTAGCAATCAGCCCCAGCATTTT,CASSPRTGSNQPQHF
-,TRBV7-3,14,-,TRBJ2-7,TGTGCCAGCAGCTTAACAGGGGTGGGGAACGAGCAGTACTTC,CASSLTGVGNEQYF
TRBD1,TRBV2,16,-,TRBJ2-5,TGTGCCAGCAGTCAGGATCCACAGGGGCAACAAGAGACCCAGTACTTC,CASSQDPQGQQETQYF
-,TRBV4-2,15,-,TRBJ2-7,TGTGCCAGCAGCCAAGTGCGGACTGGCTCCTACGAGCAGTACTTC,CASSQVRTGSYEQYF
-,TRBV9,14,-,TRBJ2-6,TGTGCCAGCAGCCCGTACTCTGGGGCCAACGTCCTGACTTTC,CASSPYSGANVLTF
-,TRBV6-6,12,-,TRBJ1-5,TGCGCCAGCAGTTCGGGAAGTCAGCCCCAGCATTTT,CASSSGSQPQHF
TRBD2,TRBV5-1,16,-,TRBJ2-7,TGCGCCAGCAGCGGGACCTCGGGACTAGTGGGCTACGAGCAGTACTTC,CASSGTSGLVGYEQYF
TRBD2,TRBV10-2,19,-,TRBJ2-3,TGCGCCAGCAGCTTGCTAGGGACTAGCGGGAGAGCAAGCACAGATACGCAGTATTTT,CASSLLGTSGRASTDTQYF
-,TRBV7-2,14,-,TRBJ2-5,TGTGCCAGCAGCCTGATCCCTAGGCAAGAGACCCAGTACTTC,CASSLIPRQETQYF
TRBD1,TRBV6-5,15,-,TRBJ1-2,TGTGCCAGCAGCCTAGCCGGGACAGGGGGCTATGGCTACACCTTC,CASSLAGTGGYGYTF
-,TRBV11-2,13,once,TRBJ2-2,TGTGCCAGCAGCTTAGGGCTACCCGGGGAGCTGTTTTTT,CASSLGLPGELFF
-,TRBV5-4,14,-,TRBJ2-3,TGTGCCAGCAGCTTAGATAATAGCGCCGGGACTCCGTATTTT,CASSLDNSAGTPYF
TRBD1,TRBV5-1,17,-,TRBJ1-1,TGCGCCAGCAGACCCAATCAGGCACAGGGGGCTAGAACTGAAGCTTTCTTT,CASRPNQAQGARTEAFF
-,TRBV30,12,-,TRBJ1-2,TGTGCCTGGACGCCAGGGGTACGGGGCTACACCTTC,CAWTPGVRGYTF
-,TRBV15,16,once,TRBJ1-1,TGTGCCACCAGCAGAGATCAGTTCAGTGTTAACACTGAAGCTTTCTTT,CATSRDQFSVNTEAFF
-,TRBV14,18,-,TRBJ1-2,TGTGCCAGCAGCCAATCGAGGGCGGTGCCGGGGGCGCGATATGGCTACACCTTC,CASSQSRAVPGARYGYTF
TRBD1,TRBV25-1,14,few,TRBJ1-5,TGTGCCCCCAGGGGGCGAGTAGGCGGTCAGCCCCAGCATTTT,CAPRGRVGGQPQHF
-,TRBV2,16,-,TRBJ2-1,TGTGCCAGCAGTGGGGCCGGGGCCGTGTCGTACAATGAGCAGTTCTTC,CASSGAGAVSYNEQFF
TRBD1,TRBV5-1,14,-,TRBJ2-7,TGCGCCAGCAGCATCGGACAGGGAAAATACGAGCAGTACTTC,CASSIGQGKYEQYF
-,TRBV5-1,12,-,TRBJ2-4,TGCGCCAGCAGCAAAGACGAAAACATTCAGTACTTC,CASSKDENIQYF
-,TRBV5-1,14,-,TRBJ1-1,TGCGCCAGCACCCTTGGCCCGGGGGACACTGAAGCTTTCTTT,CASTLGPGDTEAFF
-,TRBV10-3,15,-,TRBJ2-1,TGTGCCATCACGGCAGGAGGGAGCGGCAACAATGAGCAGTTCTTC,CAITAGGSGNNEQFF
TRBD2,TRBV28,15,-,TRBJ2-7,TGTGCCAGCAGTTTATTCCTAGCGGGTACCTACGAGCAGTACTTC,CASSLFLAGTYEQYF
TRBD1,TRBV27,14,-,TRBJ2-5,TGTGCCAGCAGCAGAGGGACAGACCAAGAGACCCAGTACTTC,CASSRGTDQETQYF
-,TRBV28,14,-,TRBJ2-7,TGTGCCAGCAGCTCCTCACAGGGCACGTACGAGCAGTACTTC,CASSSSQGTYEQYF
TRBD1,TRBV11-2,14,-,TRBJ1-3,TGTGCCAGCAGACCGACAGGGGCTGGAAACACCATATATTTT,CASRPTGAGNTIYF
TRBD2,TRBV6-5,15,-,TRBJ2-1,TGTGCCAGCAGCCCGACTAGCGGGAGAAGGAATGAGCAGTTCTTC,CASSPTSGRRNEQFF
TRBD1,TRBV4-1,18,once,TRBJ2-1,TGCGCCAGCAGACCGACAGGGGTCCGAAGGAGGTCCTACAATGAGCAGTTCTTC,CASRPTGVRRRSYNEQFF